Here is one T cell receptor (beta chain) with its context. Per the germline V gene, CDR1 is SGHAT and CDR2 is FQNNGV. V was shortened by 2 bases and J by 2 bases, with 12 bases between the two germline ends. This CDR3 is 15 amino acids long. The assay was immunoSEQ multiplex PCR, and TCRdb's table has in-frame clones only and misses some. The sample has tens of thousands of clones; about 82% are singletons. The sample belongs to a study of blood T cell repertoires in COVID-19. Overall study context: Samples of COVID-19 (acute and convalescent) were obtained from the United States, Italy and Spain.

The sequence came from a man in his 70s with acute or convalescent COVID-19. Sequenced: peripheral blood. The genes are TRBV11-2 and TRBJ2-5; D possibly corresponds to TRBD1 (6 bases). The CDR3 coding sequence is TGTGCCAGCAGCTTATTTGGGACACCTCAAGAGACCCAGTACTTC. Protein: CASSLFGTPQETQYF.